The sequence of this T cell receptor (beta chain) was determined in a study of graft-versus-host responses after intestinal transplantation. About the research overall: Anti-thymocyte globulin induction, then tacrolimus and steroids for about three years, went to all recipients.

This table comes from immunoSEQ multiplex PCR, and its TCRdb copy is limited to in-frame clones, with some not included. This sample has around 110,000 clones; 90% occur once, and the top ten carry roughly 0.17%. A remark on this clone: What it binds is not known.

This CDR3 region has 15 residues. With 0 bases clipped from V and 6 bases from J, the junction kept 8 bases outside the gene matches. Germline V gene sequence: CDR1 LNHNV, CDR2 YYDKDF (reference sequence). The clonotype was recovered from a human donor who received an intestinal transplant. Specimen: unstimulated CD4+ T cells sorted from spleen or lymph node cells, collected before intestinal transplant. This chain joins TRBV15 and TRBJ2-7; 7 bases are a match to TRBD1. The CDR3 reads CATSRDVQGLGEQYF. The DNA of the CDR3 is TGTGCCACCAGCAGAGATGTACAGGGGCTAGGCGAGCAGTACTTC.